The text below deals with one TCR beta chain. The entry originates in a study of technical replicates of blood from a handful of donors. Profiled with immunoSEQ multiplex PCR; TCRdb holds only in-frame clones, not every one. Of 60,000 to 85,000 clones in the sample, 91% were seen once. This sequence was found in a human donor in good health. Sequencing used T cells isolated from PBMCs.

Here the CDR3 reads CASSLSLLAGGRTDTQYF. The CDR3 DNA reads as TGTGCCAGCAGCCTGAGCCTTCTAGCGGGAGGAAGGACAGATACGCAGTATTTT. This chain links TRBV5-4 with TRBJ2-3; 11 positions agree with TRBD2. Unmatched junction bases numbered 13, after V lost 4 bases and J lost 3 bases. The CDR3 spans 18 residues. Germline CDR1 is SGHNT and CDR2 is YYREEE (reference sequence).